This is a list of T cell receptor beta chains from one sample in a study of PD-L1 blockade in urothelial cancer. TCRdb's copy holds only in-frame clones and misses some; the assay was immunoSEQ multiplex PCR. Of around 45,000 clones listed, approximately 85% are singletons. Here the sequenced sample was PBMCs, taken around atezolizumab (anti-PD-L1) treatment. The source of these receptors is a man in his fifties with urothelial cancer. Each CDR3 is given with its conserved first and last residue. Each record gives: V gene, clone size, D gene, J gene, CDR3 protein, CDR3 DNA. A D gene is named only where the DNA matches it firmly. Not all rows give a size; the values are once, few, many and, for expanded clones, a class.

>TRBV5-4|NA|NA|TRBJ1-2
CASSTGMRGGYTF
TGTGCCAGCAGCACGGGGATGCGGGGAGGCTACACCTTC
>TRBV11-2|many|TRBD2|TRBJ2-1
CASSLPGGNEQFF
TGTGCCAGCAGCTTACCGGGGGGCAATGAGCAGTTCTTC
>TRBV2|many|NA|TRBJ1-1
CAGSGVFRNTEAFF
TGTGCCGGGTCAGGGGTTTTCCGGAACACTGAAGCTTTCTTT
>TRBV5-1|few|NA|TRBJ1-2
CASSPQTAAYGYTF
TGCGCCAGCAGCCCTCAAACAGCCGCATATGGCTACACCTTC
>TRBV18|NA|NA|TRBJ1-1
CASSPRPRRDTEAFF
TGTGCCAGCTCACCTCGACCCCGACGGGACACTGAAGCTTTCTTT
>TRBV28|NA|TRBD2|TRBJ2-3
CASRLAGGSRDTQYF
TGTGCCAGCCGGCTAGCGGGGGGGTCGAGAGATACGCAGTATTTT
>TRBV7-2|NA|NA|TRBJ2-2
CASSRQHSGELFF
TGTGCCAGCAGCCGACAACATTCCGGGGAGCTGTTTTTT
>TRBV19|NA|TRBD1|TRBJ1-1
CASSTRQGRGTEAFF
TGTGCCAGTAGTACGCGACAGGGGCGAGGGACTGAAGCTTTCTTT
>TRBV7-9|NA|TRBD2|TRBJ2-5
CASSFLTSGKETQYF
TGTGCCAGCAGCTTCCTTACTAGCGGGAAAGAGACCCAGTACTTC
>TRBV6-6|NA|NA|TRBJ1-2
CASSYGGSYGYTF
TGTGCCAGCAGTTACGGAGGGAGCTATGGCTACACCTTC
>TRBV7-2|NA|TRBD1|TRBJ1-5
CASSFTGVRQPQHF
TGTGCCAGCAGCTTTACAGGGGTTAGGCAGCCCCAGCATTTT
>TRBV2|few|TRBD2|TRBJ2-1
CASSARGDGQFF
TGTGCCAGCAGTGCCCGGGGGGATGGGCAGTTCTTC
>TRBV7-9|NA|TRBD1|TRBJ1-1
CASRPGQQNTEAFF
TGTGCCAGCAGACCGGGACAGCAGAACACTGAAGCTTTCTTT
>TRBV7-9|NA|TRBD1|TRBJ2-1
CASSHRDRGANEQFF
TGTGCCAGCAGCCACCGGGACAGGGGAGCGAATGAGCAGTTCTTC
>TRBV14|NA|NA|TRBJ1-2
CASSQDLTNYGYTF
TGTGCCAGCAGCCAAGATCTAACTAACTATGGCTACACCTTC
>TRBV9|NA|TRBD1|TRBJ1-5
CASSVSGDRGQPQHF
TGTGCCAGCAGCGTTTCCGGGGACAGGGGTCAGCCCCAGCATTTT
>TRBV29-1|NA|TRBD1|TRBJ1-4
CSAPSGTGPEKLFF
TGCAGCGCCCCGTCCGGGACAGGGCCTGAAAAACTGTTTTTT
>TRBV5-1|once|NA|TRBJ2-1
CASRQVNRETRNEQFF
TGCGCCAGCCGCCAAGTGAACAGGGAGACACGCAATGAGCAGTTCTTC
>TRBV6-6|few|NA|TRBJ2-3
CASSSPKGLGTDTQYF
TGTGCCAGCAGTTCCCCGAAGGGGCTCGGCACAGATACGCAGTATTTT
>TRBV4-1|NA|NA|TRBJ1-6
CASSPRWTQPIGSPLHF
TGCGCCAGCAGCCCAAGATGGACACAGCCCATTGGTTCACCCCTCCACTTT
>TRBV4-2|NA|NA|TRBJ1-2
CASSQDMGPNYGYTF
TGTGCCAGCAGCCAAGATATGGGGCCCAACTATGGCTACACCTTC
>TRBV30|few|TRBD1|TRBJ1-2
CAWSRDRPYGYTF
TGTGCCTGGAGCAGGGACAGGCCCTATGGCTACACCTTC
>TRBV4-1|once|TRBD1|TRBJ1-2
CASSQAFTGESRGYTF
TGCGCCAGCAGCCAAGCATTTACAGGGGAGTCTCGGGGCTACACCTTC
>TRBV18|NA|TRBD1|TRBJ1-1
CASSLDRGFYMNTEAFF
TGTGCCAGCTCACTCGACAGGGGGTTCTACATGAACACTGAAGCTTTCTTT
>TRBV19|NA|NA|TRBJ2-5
CASRLRDFEGETQYF
TGTGCCAGTAGACTGCGGGACTTTGAAGGAGAGACCCAGTACTTC
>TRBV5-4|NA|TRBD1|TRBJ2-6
CASFKGQAFSGANVLTF
TGTGCCAGCTTCAAGGGACAGGCCTTCTCTGGGGCCAACGTCCTGACTTTC
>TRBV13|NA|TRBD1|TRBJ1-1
CASSLGRTGGTEAFF
TGTGCCAGCAGCTTAGGAAGGACAGGGGGCACTGAAGCTTTCTTT
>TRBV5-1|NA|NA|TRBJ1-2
CASSSGTDRSYGYTF
TGCGCCAGCAGCTCCGGGACGGACAGAAGCTATGGCTACACCTTC